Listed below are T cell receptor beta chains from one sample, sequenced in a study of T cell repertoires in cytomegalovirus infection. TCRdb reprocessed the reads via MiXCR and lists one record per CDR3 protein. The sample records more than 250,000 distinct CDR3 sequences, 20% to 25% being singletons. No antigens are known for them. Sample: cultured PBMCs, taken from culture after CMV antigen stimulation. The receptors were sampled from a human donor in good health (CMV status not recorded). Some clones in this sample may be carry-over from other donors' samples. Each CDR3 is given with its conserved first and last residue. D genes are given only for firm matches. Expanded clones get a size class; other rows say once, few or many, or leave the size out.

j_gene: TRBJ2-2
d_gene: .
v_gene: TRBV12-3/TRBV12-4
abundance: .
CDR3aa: CASSLKGLVTGELFF
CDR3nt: TGTGCCAGCAGTTTAAAGGGGTTGGTCACCGGGGAGCTGTTTTTT

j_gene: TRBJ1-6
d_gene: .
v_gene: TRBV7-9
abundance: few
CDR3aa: CASATRAYNSPLHF
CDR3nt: TGTGCCAGCGCCACCCGGGCCTATAATTCACCCCTCCACTTT

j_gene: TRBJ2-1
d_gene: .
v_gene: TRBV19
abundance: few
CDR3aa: CASSIGGSGGEQFF
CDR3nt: TGTGCCAGTAGTATAGGGGGGTCGGGCGGTGAGCAGTTCTTC

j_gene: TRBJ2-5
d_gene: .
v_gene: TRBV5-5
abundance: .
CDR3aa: CASSFPLAADNQETQYF
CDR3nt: TGTGCCAGCAGCTTCCCTTTAGCGGCCGACAACCAAGAGACCCAGTACTTC

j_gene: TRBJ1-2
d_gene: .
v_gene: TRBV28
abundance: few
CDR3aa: CASRTDRNYGYTF
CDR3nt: TGTGCCAGCAGGACGGACAGAAACTATGGCTACACCTTC

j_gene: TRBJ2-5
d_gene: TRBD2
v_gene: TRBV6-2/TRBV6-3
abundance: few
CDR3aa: CASSLFERELEETQYF
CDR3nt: TGTGCCAGCAGTTTGTTCGAGCGGGAGTTGGAAGAGACCCAGTACTTC

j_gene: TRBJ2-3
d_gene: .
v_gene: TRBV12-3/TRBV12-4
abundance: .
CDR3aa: CASGFGRTSTDTQYF
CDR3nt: TGTGCCAGCGGGTTCGGCAGAACTAGCACAGATACGCAGTATTTT

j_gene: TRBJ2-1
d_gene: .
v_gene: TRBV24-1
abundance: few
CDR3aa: CATSARQREHYNEQFF
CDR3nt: TGTGCCACCAGTGCCCGACAGAGAGAGCATTACAATGAGCAGTTCTTC

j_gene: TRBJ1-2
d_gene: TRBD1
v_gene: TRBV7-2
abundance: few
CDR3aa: CASSSAGTGYGYTF
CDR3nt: TGTGCCAGCAGCTCCGCCGGGACAGGTTATGGCTACACCTTC

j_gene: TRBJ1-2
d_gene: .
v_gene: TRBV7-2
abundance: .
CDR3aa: CASSSRSLPGYTF
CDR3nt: TGTGCCAGCAGCTCAAGAAGCCTACCGGGCTACACCTTC

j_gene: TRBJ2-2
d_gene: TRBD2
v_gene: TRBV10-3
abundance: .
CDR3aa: CAISDPREWGAGELFF
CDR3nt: TGTGCCATCAGTGACCCGCGGGAGTGGGGAGCCGGGGAGCTGTTTTTT

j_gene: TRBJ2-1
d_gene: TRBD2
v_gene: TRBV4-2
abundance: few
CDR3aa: CASSPGTSGANEQFF
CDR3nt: TGTGCCAGCAGCCCTGGGACTAGCGGAGCCAATGAGCAGTTCTTC

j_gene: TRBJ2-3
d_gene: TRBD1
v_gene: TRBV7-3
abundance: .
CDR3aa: CASSFGQGGTDTQYF
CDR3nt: TGTGCCAGCAGCTTCGGACAGGGTGGCACAGATACGCAGTATTTT

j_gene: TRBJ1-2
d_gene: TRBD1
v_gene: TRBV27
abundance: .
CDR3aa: CASRSQGADGYTF
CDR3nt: TGTGCCAGCAGATCACAGGGGGCGGATGGCTACACCTTC

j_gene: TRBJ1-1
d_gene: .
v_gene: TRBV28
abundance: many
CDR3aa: CASTLQGPAMNTEAFF
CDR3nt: TGTGCCAGCACCTTACAGGGACCGGCAATGAACACTGAAGCTTTCTTT

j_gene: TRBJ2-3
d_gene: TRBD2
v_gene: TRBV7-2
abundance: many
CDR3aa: CASSDSGGPPDTQYF
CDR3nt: TGTGCCAGCAGCGATTCGGGAGGGCCACCAGATACGCAGTATTTT

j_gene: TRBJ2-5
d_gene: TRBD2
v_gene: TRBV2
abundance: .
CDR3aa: CASSPSGRRQETQYF
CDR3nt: TGTGCCAGCAGTCCAAGCGGGAGACGCCAAGAGACCCAGTACTTC

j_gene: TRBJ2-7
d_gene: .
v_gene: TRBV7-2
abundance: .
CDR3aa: CASSLGNQWAGNYEQYF
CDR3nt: TGTGCCAGCAGCTTAGGTAACCAATGGGCGGGGAACTACGAGCAGTACTTC

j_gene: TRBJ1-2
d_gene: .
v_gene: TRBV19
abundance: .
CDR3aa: CASSIGRDYGYTF
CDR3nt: TGTGCCAGTAGTATCGGCAGGGACTATGGCTACACCTTC

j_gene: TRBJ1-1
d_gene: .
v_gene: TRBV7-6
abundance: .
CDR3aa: CASSKQGFVNTEAFF
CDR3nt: TGTGCCAGCAGCAAGCAGGGTTTTGTGAACACTGAAGCTTTCTTT

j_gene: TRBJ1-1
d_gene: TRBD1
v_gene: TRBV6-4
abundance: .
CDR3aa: CASSETGFATEAFF
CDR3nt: TGTGCCAGCAGTGAGACAGGGTTTGCCACTGAAGCTTTCTTT

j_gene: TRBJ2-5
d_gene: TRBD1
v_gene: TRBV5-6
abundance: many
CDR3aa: CASSRKTGGVETQYF
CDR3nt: TGTGCCAGCAGCCGAAAGACAGGGGGCGTCGAGACCCAGTACTTC

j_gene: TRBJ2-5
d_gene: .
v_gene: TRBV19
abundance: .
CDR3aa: CASSPARGEETQYF
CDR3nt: TGTGCCAGTAGCCCCGCTCGCGGGGAAGAGACCCAGTACTTC

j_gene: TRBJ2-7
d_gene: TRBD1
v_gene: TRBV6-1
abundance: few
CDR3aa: CAIPDRGYEQYF
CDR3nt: TGTGCCATCCCAGACAGGGGGTACGAGCAGTACTTC

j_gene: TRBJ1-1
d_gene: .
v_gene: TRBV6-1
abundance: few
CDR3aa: CASSVQSDTEAFF
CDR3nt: TGTGCCAGCAGTGTCCAGAGTGACACTGAAGCTTTCTTT

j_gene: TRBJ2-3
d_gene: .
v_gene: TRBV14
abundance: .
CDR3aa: CASSLPGGYTDTQYF
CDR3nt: TGTGCCAGCAGCCTTCCTGGGGGGTACACAGATACGCAGTATTTT

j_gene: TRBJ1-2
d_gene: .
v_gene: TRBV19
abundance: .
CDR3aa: CASSTRTAYGYTF
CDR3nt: TGTGCCAGTAGTACCCGGACAGCCTATGGCTACACCTTC

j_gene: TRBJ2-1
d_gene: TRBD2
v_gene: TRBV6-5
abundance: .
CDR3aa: CASSRPSGSRDEQFF
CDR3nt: TGTGCCAGCAGTCGGCCTAGCGGGAGTAGGGATGAGCAGTTCTTC

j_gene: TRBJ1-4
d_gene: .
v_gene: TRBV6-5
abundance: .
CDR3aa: CASSNTIGGGGEKLFF
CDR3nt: TGTGCCAGCAGTAATACTATCGGAGGAGGCGGTGAAAAACTGTTTTTT

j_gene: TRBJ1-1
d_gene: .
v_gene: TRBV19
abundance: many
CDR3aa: CASRMRSMNTEAFF
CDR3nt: TGTGCCAGTAGAATGAGATCCATGAACACTGAAGCTTTCTTT

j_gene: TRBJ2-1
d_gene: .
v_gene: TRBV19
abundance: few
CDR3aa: CASSTSLWEDYNEQFF
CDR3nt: TGTGCCAGTAGTACATCCCTTTGGGAGGATTACAATGAGCAGTTCTTC